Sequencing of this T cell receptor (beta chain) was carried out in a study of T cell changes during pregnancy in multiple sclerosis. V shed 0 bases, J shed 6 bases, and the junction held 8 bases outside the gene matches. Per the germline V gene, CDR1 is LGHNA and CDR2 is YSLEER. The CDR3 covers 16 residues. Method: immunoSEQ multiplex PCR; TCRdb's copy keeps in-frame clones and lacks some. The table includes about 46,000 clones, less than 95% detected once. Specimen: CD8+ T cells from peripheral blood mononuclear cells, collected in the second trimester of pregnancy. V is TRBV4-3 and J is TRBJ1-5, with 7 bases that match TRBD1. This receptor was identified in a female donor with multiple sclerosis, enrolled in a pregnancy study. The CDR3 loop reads CASSQDLQGDGQPQHF. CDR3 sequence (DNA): TGCGCCAGCAGCCAAGATCTTCAGGGGGACGGTCAGCCCCAGCATTTT.